The 9 T cell receptor beta chains listed next were all sequenced from one sample in a study of cytomegalovirus exposure and HLA in healthy donors. PCR amplification relied on 60 Vbeta primers (plus 13 Jbeta primers). The data were produced by immunoSEQ multiplex PCR, yet TCRdb's version contains in-frame clones alone and is incomplete. The sample has tens of thousands of clones, less than 75% seen once. The sample was PBMCs. The receptors were gathered from a woman in her forties or fifties in good health and CMV-seropositive.

CDR3 nucleotides: TGTGCCAGTAGTTTTCGACAGGGATGGGACGAGCAGTACTTC. The encoded protein is CASSFRQGWDEQYF. The gene calls are TRBV19 and TRBJ2-7; 7 nucleotides match TRBD1. Germline V gene data show CDR1 as LNHDA and CDR2 as SQIVND (reference sequence). The length of the CDR3 is 14 residues. The V gene end was trimmed by 5 bases and the J gene end by 5 bases; junction bases not matched to a gene: 9.

The J gene is TRBJ2-7, the V gene TRBV28, with 10 bases identical to TRBD2. V dropped 6 bases and J dropped 6; count of bases not matched to a gene: 8. Germline V gene lookup returns CDR1 MDHEN and CDR2 SYDVKM. The CDR3 consists of 14 residues. CDR3 DNA sequence: TGTGCCAGCAGCCAACTAGCGGGAAAAGCCGAGCAGTACTTC. Translation: CASSQLAGKAEQYF.

The chain has TRBV14 and TRBJ1-1, with unresolved D. In germline, CDR1 is SGHDN, CDR2 FVKESK. V gave up 4 bases and J gave up 2 bases, with 17 bases separating them. This CDR3 spans 16 amino acids. In DNA, the CDR3 is TGTGCCAGCAGCCTCCTGACTGTCGTAACCAACACTGAAGCTTTCTTT. As protein: CASSLLTVVTNTEAFF.

The rearrangement uses TRBV7-2 and TRBJ2-7; 7 bases are shared with TRBD1. The CDR3 has 12 amino acids. Looked up from germline, CDR1 is SGHTA and CDR2 is FQGNSA. Trimming at V came to 3 bases and at J to 6 bases, leaving 2 bases not matched to a gene. CDR3 coding DNA: TGTGCCAGCAGCTTCACAGGGGTCGAGCAGTACTTC. Protein: CASSFTGVEQYF. Full variable domain (rest looked up from reference TRBV7-2 and TRBJ2-7): GAGVSQSPSNKVTEKGKDVELRCDPISGHTALYWYRQSLGQGLEFLIYFQGNSAPDKSGLPSDRFSAERTGGSVSTLTIQRTQQEDSAVYLCASSFTGVEQYFGPGTRLTVT.

V usage is TRBV28 and J usage is TRBJ1-3; tentatively, D is TRBD1 (6 bases). Germline V lookup: CDR1 MDHEN, CDR2 SYDVKM. This CDR3 is built from 16 residues. The germline V and J ends were trimmed by 10 bases and 4 bases, with 23 bases remaining between them. Here the CDR3 reads CATHAPSRGGGNTIYF. Written as DNA, the CDR3 is TGTGCCACTCACGCCCCCAGCCGGGGGGGCGGAAACACCATATATTTT. The variable domain in full, with the rest retrieved from reference TRBV28 and TRBJ1-3, is DVKVTQSSRYLVKRTGEKVFLECVQDMDHENMFWYRQDPGLGLRLIYFSYDVKMKEKGDIPEGYSVSREKKERFSLILESASTNQTSMYLCATHAPSRGGGNTIYFGEGSWLTVV.

V usage is TRBV7-3 and J usage is TRBJ2-3; TRBD1 might be the D (6 bases). The CDR3 contains 14 residues. V shed 3 bases and J shed 2 bases, with 9 bases lying between them. CDR1 SGHTA and CDR2 FQGTGA come from the germline V gene. This CDR3 is CASSFTGPTDTQYF. As DNA, the CDR3 is TGTGCCAGCAGCTTCACAGGGCCCACAGATACGCAGTATTTT.

This chain connects TRBV6-4 to TRBJ1-1; no clear D gene. Germline V gene lookup returns CDR1 MRHNA and CDR2 SNTAGT. This CDR3 comprises 15 residues. Trimming left V 2 bases short and J 1 base short, with 11 bases between. CDR3 nucleotide sequence: TGTGCCAGCAGTGACCTCCTCGACAAGAACACTGAAGCTTTCTTT. This sequence encodes CASSDLLDKNTEAFF.

The rearrangement uses TRBV4-2 and TRBJ2-2; D gene uncertain. The CDR3 loop spans 17 amino acids. CDR1 is LGHNA and CDR2 is YNFKEQ in the germline V gene. With 1 base removed from V and 2 bases from J, the gap between germline ends came to 14 bases. The DNA of the CDR3 is TGTGCCAGCAGCCAAGTCTTCCGCGCCTTCAACACCGGGGAGCTGTTTTTT. Its protein product is CASSQVFRAFNTGELFF.

The CDR3 here is CASSQDPGNLYEQYF. The DNA for the CDR3 is TGTGCCAGCAGCCAAGATCCGGGGAACCTCTACGAGCAGTACTTC. The chain is built from TRBV4-2 and TRBJ2-7; maybe TRBD2 (5 bases). The CDR3 spans 15 residues. The V end was cut by 0 bases, the J end by 3 bases, with 12 bases between. Germline CDR1 is LGHNA and CDR2 is YNFKEQ.